The clone carrying this T cell receptor beta chain has more than one count but fewer than ten. Its antigen is as yet unknown. The authors sorted CD4+ naive, central memory, regulatory and stem cell-like memory cells via CD45RO/CCR7/CD25/CD127/CD95/CD27. Germline CDR1 and CDR2: LGHNA and YSLEER. V was pared by 0 bases and J by 1 base, with 14 bases between. This CDR3 contains 17 residues. This record comes from a study of beta chain features in type 1 diabetes. The study, taken as a whole, reports: When Type 1 diabetes patients were examined, their TCRB CDR3s proved moderately but significantly shorter in all four CD4+ subsets. There was a possibility that cDNA sequencing over-represented cells with high TCR expression.

What was sequenced were expressed TCRB transcripts, since all of the isolated RNA had been reverse transcribed. Clones were sequenced by immunoSEQ multiplex PCR, and TCRdb holds only the in-frame ones, with some missing. The sample includes roughly 290,000 clones, 15% of them seen just once. Sample: naive CD4+ T cells from blood. The chain employs TRBV4-3 and TRBJ2-3; possibly TRBD2 for D (6 bases). The receptor was isolated from a man aged 18 to 35 with type 1 diabetes. The CDR3 DNA is TGCGCCAGCAGCCAAGAGCTGCAAGGAGGGGGCACAGATACGCAGTATTTT. It codes for CASSQELQGGGTDTQYF.